These 4 T cell receptor beta chains share one sample of origin, sequenced in a study of patients and donors after allogeneic stem cell transplantation. MiXCR, applied by TCRdb to the RT-PCR reads, yields one record per CDR3 protein. The table lists about a million distinct CDR3 sequences, 18% of them singletons. Sample: blood, either unsorted or a sorted T cell fraction (not recorded which). Source of these receptors: a human donor who was either an allogeneic HSCT recipient or a stem cell or donor lymphocyte infusion donor (not recorded which). It is not recorded whose cells these are; they may come from a transplant donor.

V gene TRBV9 combines with J gene TRBJ1-1; TRBD1 matches 8 bases. CDR1 is SGDLS, CDR2 YYNGEE, per germline. Trimming removed 4 bases from V and 11 bases from J; junction bases left unmatched: 10. The CDR3 loop spans 13 amino acids. The CDR3 protein is CASSRTGGLTAFF. The CDR3 bases are TGTGCCAGCAGCCGTACAGGGGGATTGACCGCTTTCTTT.

The chain joins TRBV12-3 or TRBV12-4 to TRBJ1-6; D not certain. V lost 3 bases and J lost 5, with 5 bases in between. There are 13 residues in the CDR3. The CDR3 is CASSLIDNSPLHF. The CDR3, as DNA: TGTGCCAGCAGTTTGATCGATAATTCACCCCTCCACTTT.

The rearrangement uses TRBV20-1 and TRBJ2-7, with D unclear. Germline lookup yields CDR1 DFQATT and CDR2 SNEGSKA (reference sequence). Trimming pared 0 bases from V and 7 bases from J, leaving 16 bases between. This CDR3 spans 14 amino acids. The CDR3 loop reads CSARDRVGRSEQYF. The CDR3 DNA sequence: TGCAGTGCTAGAGATCGGGTTGGACGTTCGGAGCAGTACTTC.

The V call is TRBV20-1, the J call TRBJ2-2; D unclear. Between the trimmed V and J ends, which lost 6 bases and 0 bases, there was a span of 11 bases. Germline lookup yields CDR1 DFQATT and CDR2 SNEGSKA (reference sequence). The CDR3 extends over 14 amino acids. In nucleotides, the CDR3 is TGCAGTGCCTGCGTTTATCCGAACACCGGGGAGCTGTTTTTT. Its protein is CSACVYPNTGELFF.